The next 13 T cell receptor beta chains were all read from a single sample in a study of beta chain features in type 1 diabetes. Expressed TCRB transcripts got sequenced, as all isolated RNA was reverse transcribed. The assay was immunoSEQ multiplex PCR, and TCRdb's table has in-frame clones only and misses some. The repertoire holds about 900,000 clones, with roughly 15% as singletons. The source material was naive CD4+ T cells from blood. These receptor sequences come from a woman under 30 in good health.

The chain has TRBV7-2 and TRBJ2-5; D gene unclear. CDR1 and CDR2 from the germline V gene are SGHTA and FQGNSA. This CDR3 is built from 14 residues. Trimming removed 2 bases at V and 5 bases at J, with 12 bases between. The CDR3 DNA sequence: TGTGCCAGCAGCTTACTGCAACTTTTGGAGACCCAGTACTTC. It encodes CASSLLQLLETQYF.

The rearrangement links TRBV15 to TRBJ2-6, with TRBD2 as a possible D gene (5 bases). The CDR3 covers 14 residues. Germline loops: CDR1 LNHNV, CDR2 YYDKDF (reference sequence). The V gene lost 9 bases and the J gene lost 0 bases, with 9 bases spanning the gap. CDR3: CATRRLSGANVLTF. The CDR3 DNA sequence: TGTGCCACTCGGAGGCTCTCTGGGGCCAACGTCCTGACTTTC.

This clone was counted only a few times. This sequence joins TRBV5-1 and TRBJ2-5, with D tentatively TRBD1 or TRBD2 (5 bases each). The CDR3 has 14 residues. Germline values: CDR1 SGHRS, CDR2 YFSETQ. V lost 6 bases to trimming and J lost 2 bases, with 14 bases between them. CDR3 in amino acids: CASTRPGLQETQYF. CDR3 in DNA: TGCGCCAGCACCCGTCCGGGGCTACAAGAGACCCAGTACTTC.

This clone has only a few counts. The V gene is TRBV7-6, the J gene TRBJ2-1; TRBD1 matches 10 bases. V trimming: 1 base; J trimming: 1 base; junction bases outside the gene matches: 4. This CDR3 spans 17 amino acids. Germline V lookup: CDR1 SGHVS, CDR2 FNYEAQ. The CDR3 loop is CASSLGQGARSYNEQFF. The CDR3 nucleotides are TGTGCCAGCAGCTTAGGACAGGGGGCGCGGTCCTACAATGAGCAGTTCTTC.

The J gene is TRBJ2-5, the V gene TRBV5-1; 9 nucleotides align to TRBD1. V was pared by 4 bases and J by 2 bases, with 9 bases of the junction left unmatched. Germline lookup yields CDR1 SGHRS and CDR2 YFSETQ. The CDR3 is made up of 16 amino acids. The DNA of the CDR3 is TGCGCCAGCAGCCCGCGCGGACAGGGGTGGCAAGAGACCCAGTACTTC. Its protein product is CASSPRGQGWQETQYF.

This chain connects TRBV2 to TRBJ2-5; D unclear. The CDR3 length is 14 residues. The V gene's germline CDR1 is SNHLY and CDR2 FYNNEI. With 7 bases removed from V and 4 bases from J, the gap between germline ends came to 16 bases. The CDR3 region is CASNRGTRGETQYF. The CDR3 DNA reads TGTGCCAGCAACCGCGGCACCCGTGGAGAGACCCAGTACTTC.

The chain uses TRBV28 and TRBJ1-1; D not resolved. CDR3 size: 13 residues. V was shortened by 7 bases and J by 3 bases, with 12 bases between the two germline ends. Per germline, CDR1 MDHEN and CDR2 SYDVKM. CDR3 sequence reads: CASTHPSYTEAFF. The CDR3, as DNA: TGTGCCAGCACCCATCCCAGCTACACTGAAGCTTTCTTT.

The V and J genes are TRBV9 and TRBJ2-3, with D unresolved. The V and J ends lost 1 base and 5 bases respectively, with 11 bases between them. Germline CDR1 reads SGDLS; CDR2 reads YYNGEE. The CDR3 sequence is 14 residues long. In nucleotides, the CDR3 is TGTGCCAGCAGCGTACCGGGTATTCAAGATACGCAGTATTTT. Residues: CASSVPGIQDTQYF. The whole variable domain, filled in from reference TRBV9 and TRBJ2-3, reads DSGVTQTPKHLITATGQRVTLRCSPRSGDLSVYWYQQSLDQGLQFLIQYYNGEERAKGNILERFSAQQFPDLHSELNLSSLELGDSALYFCASSVPGIQDTQYFGPGTRLTVL.

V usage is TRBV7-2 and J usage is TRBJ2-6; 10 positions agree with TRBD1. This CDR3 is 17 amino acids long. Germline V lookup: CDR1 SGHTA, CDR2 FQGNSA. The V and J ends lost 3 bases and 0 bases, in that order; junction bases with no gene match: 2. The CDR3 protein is CASSLGQGYSGANVLTF. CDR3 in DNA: TGTGCCAGCAGCTTGGGACAGGGGTACTCTGGGGCCAACGTCCTGACTTTC.

CDR3 nucleotide sequence: TGCGCCAGCAGTCACTCCTACATGACCAGGGGCAATCAGCCCCAGCATTTT. Translation: CASSHSYMTRGNQPQHF. The chain is built from TRBV23-1 and TRBJ1-5, with TRBD1 as a possible D gene (5 bases). TRBV23-1 has ORF status, its function being uncertain. The V end lost 3 bases, the J end lost 2 bases, and 17 bases lay between the germline ends. The CDR3 has 17 amino acids.

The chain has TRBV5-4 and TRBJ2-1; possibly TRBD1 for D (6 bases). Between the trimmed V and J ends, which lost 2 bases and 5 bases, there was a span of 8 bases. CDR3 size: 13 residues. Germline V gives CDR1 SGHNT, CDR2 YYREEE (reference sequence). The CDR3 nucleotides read TGTGCCAGCAGCTTTACAGGGAACAATGAGCAGTTCTTC. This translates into CASSFTGNNEQFF.

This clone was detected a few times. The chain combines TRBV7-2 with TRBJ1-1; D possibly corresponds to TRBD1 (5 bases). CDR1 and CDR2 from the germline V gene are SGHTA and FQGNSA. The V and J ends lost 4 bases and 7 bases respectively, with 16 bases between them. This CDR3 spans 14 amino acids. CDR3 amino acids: CASSSGRESNEAFF. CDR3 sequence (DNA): TGTGCCAGCAGCTCGGGACGGGAATCTAATGAAGCTTTCTTT.

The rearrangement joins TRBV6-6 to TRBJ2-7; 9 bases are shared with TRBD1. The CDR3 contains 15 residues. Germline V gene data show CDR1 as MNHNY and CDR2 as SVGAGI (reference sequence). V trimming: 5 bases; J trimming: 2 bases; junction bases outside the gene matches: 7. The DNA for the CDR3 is TGTGCCAGCAGTCGGGGACAGGGTGGCGCCTACGAGCAGTACTTC. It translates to CASSRGQGGAYEQYF.